The 32 T cell receptor beta chains below were found in one sample sequenced in a study of identical twins. One entry per CDR3 protein results from TCRdb running MiXCR on the 5' RACE reads. The sample has under 800,000 distinct CDR3 sequences, 20% to 25% seen once. These same records also appear under a second study, on T cells expressing NK-cell markers.

The sequenced material came from PBMCs. The receptor set was obtained from a woman under 30 in good health.

This chain connects TRBV29-1 to TRBJ1-1, with D possibly TRBD1 on 6 matching bases. The CDR3 consists of 15 residues. Germline CDR1 SQVTM, CDR2 ANQGSEA. V was shortened by 1 base and J by 5 bases, with 17 bases between the two germline ends. As DNA, the CDR3 is TGCAGCGTTGAAGTTCGGGGGGCGCAATGGACTGAAGCTTTCTTT. Protein: CSVEVRGAQWTEAFF.

This clonotype was counted ten times or more. The V and J genes are TRBV20-1 and TRBJ1-2; no firm D call. CDR1 and CDR2 (germline): DFQATT, SNEGSKA (reference sequence). V was pared by 3 bases and J by 9 bases, with 11 bases between. The CDR3 totals 11 residues. The CDR3 reads CSARYGVRYTF. DNA for the CDR3: TGCAGTGCTAGGTACGGGGTTCGCTACACCTTC.

The sample holds many counts of this clonotype. This chain links TRBV12-3 or TRBV12-4 with TRBJ2-7, with TRBD2 matching over 11 bases. The trim removed 5 bases at V and 4 bases at J, leaving 4 bases unmatched. This CDR3 comprises 14 residues. As DNA, the CDR3 is TGTGCCAGCAGTCAACGACTAGCGGGGTACGAGCAGTACTTC. Translating gives CASSQRLAGYEQYF.

This clonotype was observed a handful of times. Written as DNA, the CDR3 is TGCAGCGTAGTCGGACAGGGGAGCGAGCAGTACTTC. Translation gives CSVVGQGSEQYF. The rearrangement joins TRBV29-1 to TRBJ2-7; TRBD1 matches 9 bases. The CDR3 runs to 12 residues. The germline gives CDR1 SQVTM, CDR2 ANQGSEA. The V segment lost 6 bases and the J segment 6 bases; nucleotides outside the gene matches: 6.

The rearrangement uses TRBV11-2 and TRBJ2-3, with D tentatively TRBD2 (5 bases). Deletions cut 5 bases from V and 2 bases from J, with 17 bases between. Germline lookup yields CDR1 SGHAT and CDR2 FQNNGV. This CDR3 spans 16 amino acids. The CDR3 coding sequence is TGTGCCAGCAGCCCCGGGATTATAAGTGACACAGATACGCAGTATTTT. This encodes CASSPGIISDTDTQYF.

This sequence joins TRBV7-6 and TRBJ2-7; D gene unclear. The CDR3 has 12 residues. The V end lost 8 bases, the J end lost 5 bases, and 13 bases lay between the germline ends. Germline CDR1 reads SGHVS; CDR2 reads FNYEAQ. In nucleotides, the CDR3 is TGTGCCAGCGGACGAACCTGGAACGAGCAGTACTTC. Its protein product is CASGRTWNEQYF.

This clonotype was found a few times. CDR3 nucleotides: TGCGCCAGCAGCCAAGAATCTGGGACTAGCGGGAGCTATGAGCAGTTCTTC. It translates to CASSQESGTSGSYEQFF. The V and J genes are TRBV4-3 and TRBJ2-1, with 14 bases identical to TRBD2. The CDR3 covers 17 residues. Germline CDR1 LGHNA, CDR2 YSLEER. With 0 bases clipped from V and 8 bases from J, the junction kept 6 bases outside the gene matches.

The chain has TRBV4-3 and TRBJ1-2, with D possibly being TRBD1 (5 bases). CDR3 length: 15 amino acids. Germline CDR1 LGHNA, CDR2 YSLEER. V was clipped by 0 bases and J by 2 bases, with 10 bases between them. The CDR3 nucleotides read TGCGCCAGCAGCCAAGATATCGCAGGGAACTATGGCTACACCTTC. Translated, it gives CASSQDIAGNYGYTF.

In this sample, this clonotype turned up many times. This chain joins TRBV6-1 and TRBJ1-6; D remains ambiguous. The ends were cut back, 5 bases at V and 10 bases at J, with 12 bases in the middle. The CDR3 totals 13 residues. Germline CDR1 MNHNS, CDR2 SASEGT. The CDR3 DNA reads TGTGCCAGCAGTCGCTCCTTGCCCTCACCCCTCCACTTT. Translated: CASSRSLPSPLHF.

This rearrangement joins TRBV5-6 to TRBJ2-3, with 9 bases fitting TRBD2. CDR3 length: 17 amino acids. Germline CDR1 and CDR2: SGHDT and YYEEEE. Trimming removed 2 bases from V and 5 bases from J; junction bases left unmatched: 12. The chain's CDR3 is CASSFRASGARVDTQYF. The CDR3 nucleotides are TGTGCCAGCAGCTTCAGGGCTAGCGGGGCCAGAGTAGATACGCAGTATTTT.

The chain links TRBV20-1 to TRBJ2-5, with D perhaps matching TRBD1 (6 bases). Germline values: CDR1 DFQATT, CDR2 SNEGSKA (reference sequence). The CDR3 is 14 residues long. V was clipped by 5 bases and J by 5 bases, with 18 bases between them. CDR3 nucleotide sequence: TGCAGTGCTCCACCCGAGCAGGGGCTCGAGACCCAGTACTTC. Its translation is CSAPPEQGLETQYF.

At least ten counts were recorded for this clonotype. The V and J genes are TRBV20-1 and TRBJ1-2; D not resolved. Trimming took off 3 bases at V and 2 bases at J, with 10 bases between the two ends. This CDR3 comprises 13 residues. Per germline, CDR1 DFQATT and CDR2 SNEGSKA (reference sequence). The CDR3 region is CSASPAQNYGYTF. CDR3 bases: TGCAGTGCTAGCCCAGCCCAGAACTATGGCTACACCTTC.

Ten or more counts support this clonotype. The V and J genes are TRBV5-1 and TRBJ2-3, with D maybe TRBD2 (5 bases). V lost 7 bases, J lost 7 bases, and 13 bases lay in between. From germline, CDR1 is SGHRS and CDR2 YFSETQ. CDR3 length: 12 amino acids. The CDR3 protein is CASHRDLNTQYF. The CDR3 DNA reads as TGCGCCAGCCACCGGGATTTAAATACGCAGTATTTT.

This rearrangement joins TRBV5-5 to TRBJ2-1; possible D gene TRBD2, 7 bases. The CDR3 totals 16 residues. Germline CDR1 is SGHKS and CDR2 is YYEKEE (reference sequence). Trimming left V 6 bases short and J 3 bases short, with 19 bases between. The CDR3 sequence: CASTTSGGGGYNEQFF. The CDR3 coding sequence is TGTGCCAGCACCACCTCGGGGGGAGGGGGCTACAATGAGCAGTTCTTC.

The sample holds many counts of this clonotype. CDR3 DNA: TGTGCCACTGCGGGGAACCGAGACTACGAGCAGTACTTC. Translation: CATAGNRDYEQYF. The chain has TRBV10-3 and TRBJ2-7; perhaps TRBD2 as D (6 bases). This CDR3 region has 13 residues. Germline-derived CDR1 and CDR2 are ENHRY and SYGVKD. The germline V and J ends were trimmed by 10 bases and 3 bases, with 16 bases remaining between them.

This clonotype was recorded at least ten times. This chain connects TRBV7-9 to TRBJ1-1, with D tentatively TRBD1 (6 bases). The germline gives CDR1 SEHNR, CDR2 FQNEAQ (reference sequence). This CDR3 comprises 12 residues. V was cut by 4 bases and J by 4 bases, with 7 bases left in between. The CDR3 sequence is CASSWDITEAFF. In nucleotides, the CDR3 is TGTGCCAGCAGCTGGGACATCACTGAAGCTTTCTTT.

This clonotype has only a few counts. J is TRBJ1-1 and V is TRBV9; possible D gene TRBD1, 5 bases. CDR3 length equals 16 residues. Germline V gives CDR1 SGDLS, CDR2 YYNGEE. V lost 0 bases, J lost 2 bases, and 14 bases lay in between. CDR3 protein: CASSVDAGRDNTEAFF. CDR3 sequence (DNA): TGTGCCAGCAGCGTAGATGCGGGACGGGACAACACTGAAGCTTTCTTT.

This clonotype was recorded at least ten times. The rearrangement joins TRBV6-5 to TRBJ2-2; TRBD1 matches 9 bases. V was clipped by 2 bases and J by 4 bases; unmatched bases: 5. Per the germline V gene, CDR1 is MNHEY and CDR2 is SVGAGI. This CDR3 has 16 residues. CDR3 amino acids: CASSYVGQGTTGELFF. In nucleotides, the CDR3 is TGTGCCAGCAGTTACGTTGGACAGGGGACCACCGGGGAGCTGTTTTTT.

This chain uses TRBV6-2 or TRBV6-3 with TRBJ2-2; D is ambiguous. From germline, CDR1 is MNHEY and CDR2 SVGEGT. CDR3 length: 12 amino acids. V was clipped by 5 bases and J by 14 bases, with 15 bases between them. The DNA for the CDR3 is TGTGCCAGCAGTACGAGCGCGCAATACCTGTTTTTT. Amino acids: CASSTSAQYLFF.

The gene calls are TRBV6-2 or TRBV6-3 and TRBJ2-1; perhaps TRBD2 as D (6 bases). Between the trimmed V and J ends, which lost 2 bases and 15 bases, there was a span of 17 bases. The length of the CDR3 is 13 residues. The V gene's germline CDR1 is MNHEY and CDR2 SVGEGT. Written as DNA, the CDR3 is TGTGCCAGCAGTTACGCGGCCCGGGGGTCCGGGTTCTTC. It yields the protein CASSYAARGSGFF.

This clonotype came up many times. Written as DNA, the CDR3 is TGTGCCAGCAGCCACAGGGGGAACTATGGCTACACCTTC. This sequence encodes CASSHRGNYGYTF. The rearrangement joins TRBV3-1 to TRBJ1-2; 7 nucleotides match TRBD1. With V trimmed by 3 bases and J by 2 bases, 0 bases remained unmatched. Looked up from germline, CDR1 is LGHDT and CDR2 is YNNKEL (reference sequence). The CDR3 spans 13 residues.

This clonotype was recorded a few times. This sequence joins TRBV18 and TRBJ2-7; 10 bases align to TRBD2. After removal of 4 bases from V and 5 bases from J, the junction contained 8 bases not matched to a gene. The CDR3 runs to 15 residues. Germline CDR1 is KGHSH and CDR2 is LQKENI. CDR3 sequence: CASSLISGRTDEQYF. CDR3 in DNA: TGTGCCAGCTCACTCATTAGCGGGAGGACCGACGAGCAGTACTTC.

This clonotype was seen ten or more times. CDR3 sequence: CAISQPGLAEETQYF. In nucleotides, the CDR3 is TGTGCCATCAGTCAGCCGGGACTAGCGGAAGAGACCCAGTACTTC. This sequence joins TRBV10-3 and TRBJ2-5, with TRBD2 matching 11 bases. The germline gives CDR1 ENHRY, CDR2 SYGVKD. Trimming removed 5 bases from V and 3 bases from J; junction bases left unmatched: 5. CDR3 size: 15 residues.

This chain links TRBV5-1 with TRBJ2-1; a weak D match, TRBD2 (6 bases). V was cut by 3 bases and J by 10 bases, with 14 bases left in between. The CDR3 runs 13 residues. Germline CDR1 and CDR2: SGHRS and YFSETQ. DNA of the CDR3: TGCGCCAGCAGCTGGGGGGTCGGGACCGAGCAGTTCTTC. Translation: CASSWGVGTEQFF.

This clonotype was counted only a few times. The V and J genes are TRBV6-6 and TRBJ2-3, with unresolved D. The CDR3 is 12 residues long. Germline V gene data show CDR1 as MNHNY and CDR2 as SVGAGI (reference sequence). The V end lost 10 bases, the J end lost 1 base, and 9 bases lay between the germline ends. CDR3 nucleotide sequence: TGTGCCACCACGGGCGGCACAGATACGCAGTATTTT. Translated, it gives CATTGGTDTQYF.

The chain is built from TRBV7-9 and TRBJ1-2; a weak D match, TRBD1 (6 bases). In germline, CDR1 is SEHNR, CDR2 FQNEAQ (reference sequence). CDR3 length equals 14 residues. The ends were cut back, 5 bases at V and 8 bases at J, with 18 bases in the middle. The DNA for the CDR3 is TGTGCCAGCAGCGTCCTACCAGGGGCGGAGGGCTACACCTTC. It translates to CASSVLPGAEGYTF.

The rearrangement joins TRBV29-1 to TRBJ2-3; D possibly corresponds to TRBD2 (5 bases). The CDR3 length is 11 residues. Between the trimmed V and J ends, which lost 7 bases and 4 bases, there was a span of 9 bases. Germline V gene sequence: CDR1 SQVTM, CDR2 ANQGSEA. CDR3 protein: CSAGSSDTQYF. CDR3 coding DNA: TGCAGCGCGGGGTCCTCAGATACGCAGTATTTT.

This chain connects TRBV6-2 or TRBV6-3 to TRBJ2-7; maybe TRBD1 (5 bases). Germline CDR1 MNHEY, CDR2 SVGEGT. V was pared by 5 bases and J by 5 bases, with 10 bases between. CDR3 length: 12 amino acids. The CDR3 coding sequence is TGTGCCAGCAGTCCCGGACACGACGAGCAGTACTTC. Encoded protein: CASSPGHDEQYF.

This clonotype turned up a few times. The V and J genes are TRBV29-1 and TRBJ2-1, with TRBD1 matching 9 bases. Germline values: CDR1 SQVTM, CDR2 ANQGSEA. The CDR3 is 13 amino acids. V trimming: 8 bases; J trimming: 6 bases; junction bases outside the gene matches: 8. The CDR3 DNA follows: TGCAGCCACCGGGACAGGGTTTCCAATGAGCAGTTCTTC. This translates into CSHRDRVSNEQFF.

The chain joins TRBV4-2 to TRBJ1-4; 7 nucleotides align to TRBD1. CDR1 and CDR2 (germline): LGHNA, YNFKEQ. Unmatched junction bases numbered 7, after V lost 1 base and J lost 5 bases. The CDR3 has 16 amino acids. The CDR3 region has the DNA TGTGCCAGCAGCCAAGTCGTGGACAGGATGAATGAAAAACTGTTTTTT. It translates to CASSQVVDRMNEKLFF.

This chain joins TRBV29-1 and TRBJ2-3; the D is unclear. Per the germline V gene, CDR1 is SQVTM and CDR2 is ANQGSEA. Trimming stripped 7 bases from V and 0 bases from J, with 11 bases between. The CDR3 is 13 amino acids. DNA of the CDR3: TGCAGCGCCCCCAGTAAGAGCACAGATACGCAGTATTTT. Its protein is CSAPSKSTDTQYF.

V is TRBV20-1 and J is TRBJ2-3, with TRBD1 matching over 9 bases. The germline V gene encodes CDR1 DFQATT and CDR2 SNEGSKA (reference sequence). V lost 1 base and J lost 6; bases outside the gene matches: 17. The CDR3 spans 18 residues. Here the CDR3 DNA reads TGCAGTGCTAGAGTCCTGCTGAGGACAGGGGAGGTTCGGGATACGCAGTATTTT. Translation: CSARVLLRTGEVRDTQYF.